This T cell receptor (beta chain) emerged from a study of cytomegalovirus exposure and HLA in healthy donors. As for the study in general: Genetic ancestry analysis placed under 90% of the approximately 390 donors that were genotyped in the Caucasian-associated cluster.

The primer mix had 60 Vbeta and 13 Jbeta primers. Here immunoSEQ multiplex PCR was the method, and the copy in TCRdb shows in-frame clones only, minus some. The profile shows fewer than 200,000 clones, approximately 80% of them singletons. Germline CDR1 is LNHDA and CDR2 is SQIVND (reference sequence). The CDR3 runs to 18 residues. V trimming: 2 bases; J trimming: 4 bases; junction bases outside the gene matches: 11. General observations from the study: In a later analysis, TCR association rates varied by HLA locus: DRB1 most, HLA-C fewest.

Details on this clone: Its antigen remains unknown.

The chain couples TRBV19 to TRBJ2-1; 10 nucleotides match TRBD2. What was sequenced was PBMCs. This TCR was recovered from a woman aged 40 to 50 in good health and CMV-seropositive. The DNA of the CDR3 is TGTGCCAGTAGTATAACAAGCGGGGGGGCCAGTTTTTACAATGAGCAGTTCTTC. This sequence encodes CASSITSGGASFYNEQFF.